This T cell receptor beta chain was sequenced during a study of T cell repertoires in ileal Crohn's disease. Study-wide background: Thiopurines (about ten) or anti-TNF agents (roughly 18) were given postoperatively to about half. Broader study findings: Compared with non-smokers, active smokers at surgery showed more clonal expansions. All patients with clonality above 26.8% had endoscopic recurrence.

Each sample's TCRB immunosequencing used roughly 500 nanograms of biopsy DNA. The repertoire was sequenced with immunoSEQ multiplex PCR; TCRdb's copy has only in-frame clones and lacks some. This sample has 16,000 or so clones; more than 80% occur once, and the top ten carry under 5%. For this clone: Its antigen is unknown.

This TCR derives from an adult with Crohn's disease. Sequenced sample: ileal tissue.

The CDR3 nucleotides are TGTGCCAGCAGCGGGGGGGGTGCTAGCACAGATACGCAGTATTTT. It encodes CASSGGGASTDTQYF. This chain joins TRBV9 and TRBJ2-3, with 7 bases lining up with TRBD2. Germline CDR1 reads SGDLS; CDR2 reads YYNGEE. The junction had 4 bases not matched to a gene; V was cut back by 3 bases and J by 0 bases. The length of the CDR3 is 15 residues.